Following are 6 T cell receptor beta chains from one sample sequenced in a study of cytomegalovirus exposure and HLA in healthy donors. Here immunoSEQ multiplex PCR was the method, and the copy in TCRdb shows in-frame clones only, minus some. Altogether about 240,000 clones are present, 70% to 90% being singletons, with the ten largest covering around 1.3%. The sequenced sample consisted of PBMCs. The receptor source for this set is a woman younger than 45 in good health and CMV-seropositive.

In this sample, this clone turned up once. The rearrangement joins TRBV5-1 to TRBJ2-1; TRBD2 is a possible D gene (6 bases). Trimming cost V 0 bases and J 9 bases, with 10 bases left between them. The CDR3 sequence is 13 residues long. Germline V gives CDR1 SGHRS, CDR2 YFSETQ. The CDR3 DNA reads TGCGCCAGCAGCTTGGTTCTAGCGAGTGAGCAGTTCTTC. It encodes CASSLVLASEQFF.

CDR3 DNA: TGTGCCAGCAGCCAAATTGGGTTACTAGCGGGAGCGGTCGAGCAGTACTTC. Translated: CASSQIGLLAGAVEQYF. The chain is built from TRBV4-2 and TRBJ2-7; TRBD2 matches 11 bases. Per the germline V gene, CDR1 is LGHNA and CDR2 is YNFKEQ. With 2 bases clipped from V and 6 bases from J, the junction kept 12 bases outside the gene matches. This CDR3 region has 17 residues.

As to this clone: At one boundary the junction diverges from the germline segment, which might be a read error. This chain joins TRBV6-1 and TRBJ2-1; D is perhaps TRBD2 (6 bases). The germline V gene has CDR1 MNHNS and CDR2 SASEGT. This CDR3 region has 15 residues. CDR3 loop: CASTEAQAGYNEQFF. CDR3 in DNA: TGTGCCAGCACTGAAGCCCAGGCGGGGTACAATGAGCAGTTCTTC.

CDR3 loop: CASSLGGGVGQPQHF. The CDR3 DNA reads TGTGCCAGTAGTCTCGGAGGGGGGGTGGGTCAGCCCCAGCATTTT. The rearrangement links TRBV19 to TRBJ1-5; D may be TRBD1 (6 bases). V was shortened by 5 bases and J by 6 bases, with 17 bases between the two germline ends. The germline gives CDR1 LNHDA, CDR2 SQIVND (reference sequence). The CDR3 loop spans 15 amino acids.

The gene calls are TRBV6-1 and TRBJ1-5, with D hard to call. Trimming took off 4 bases at V and 5 bases at J, with 9 bases between the two ends. Germline assignment: CDR1 MNHNS and CDR2 SASEGT. The length of the CDR3 is 13 residues. The DNA of the CDR3 is TGTGCCAGCAGTGTACAAGGAGATCAGCCCCAGCATTTT. Its translation is CASSVQGDQPQHF.

Only one count was recorded for this clone. Different DNA sequences within this sample yield the same CDR3. The genes are TRBV19 and TRBJ1-1; 9 positions match TRBD1. The V segment lost 3 bases and the J segment 3 bases; nucleotides outside the gene matches: 2. The CDR3 totals 14 residues. Germline CDR1 reads LNHDA; CDR2 reads SQIVND (reference sequence). The CDR3, as DNA: TGTGCCAGTAGTATTGGACAGGGGTACACTGAAGCTTTCTTT. This translates into CASSIGQGYTEAFF. Variable domain in full (rest from reference TRBV19 and TRBJ1-1): DGGITQSPKYLFRKEGQNVTLSCEQNLNHDAMYWYRQDPGQGLRLIYYSQIVNDFQKGDIAEGYSVSREKKESFPLTVTSAQKNPTAFYLCASSIGQGYTEAFFGQGTRLTVV.